This entry describes one TCR beta chain. One end of the junction fails to match germline, which may point to a read error. This specimen belongs to a study of CD8+CD57+ T cells in acquired aplastic anemia. As for the study in general: DNA from sorted CD4+ and CD8+ cells averaged about 3.2 ug.

The study profiled TCR beta VDJ and CDR3 using genomic DNA as template. One entry per CDR3 protein results from TCRdb running MiXCR on the reads. The repertoire has around 400,000 distinct CDR3 sequences, around 68% of them found once; the top ten carry around 4%. This CDR3 is 11 amino acids long. Germline assignment: CDR1 SGHRS and CDR2 YFSETQ. The V call is TRBV5-1, the J call TRBJ2-7, with D perhaps TRBD1 or TRBD2 (5 bases each). What was sequenced was sorted CD4+, CD8+, or CD8+CD57+ T cells (not recorded which) from PBMCs. This receptor was identified in a human donor in good health, serving as a control. The DNA for the CDR3 is TGCGCCAGCAGCATCGACCAGGGAGAGCACTTC. This gives the protein CASSIDQGEHF.